The 18 T cell receptor beta chains given below trace back to one sample, sequenced in a study of T cells in Graves' hyperthyroidism and ophthalmopathy. TCR beta CDR3 regions were amplified from RNA transcripts. With the HTBI primer set, the TCR CDR3 went through a first round of RT-PCR. One entry per CDR3 protein, called by TCRdb with MiXCR from the multiplex PCR reads. The sample has about 250,000 distinct CDR3 sequences, approximately 20% seen once; the top ten hold 64%. The specimen was blood. The receptors here all came from a man in his thirties or forties with Graves' ophthalmopathy.

J is TRBJ2-1 and V is TRBV10-3; 7 positions match TRBD2. The J segment lost 4 bases and the V segment lost 4 bases, leaving 4 bases of the junction unmatched. This CDR3 comprises 14 residues. Per germline, CDR1 ENHRY and CDR2 SYGVKD. CDR3 nucleotide sequence: TGTGCCATCAGTGGGGCGGGAGCTTACAATGAGCAGTTCTTC. Its protein product is CAISGAGAYNEQFF.

This sequence joins TRBV6-6 and TRBJ1-1, with a weak D call TRBD1 (5 bases). The CDR3 extends over 16 amino acids. V gave up 2 bases and J gave up 1 base, with 14 bases separating them. CDR1 MNHNY and CDR2 SVGAGI come from the germline V gene (reference sequence). CDR3 residues: CASSYQGRGKNTEAFF. CDR3 sequence (DNA): TGTGCCAGCAGTTACCAGGGAAGAGGGAAGAACACTGAAGCTTTCTTT.

V is TRBV18 and J is TRBJ1-2; 7 nucleotides align to TRBD1. Germline V lookup: CDR1 KGHSH, CDR2 LQKENI. The V gene end was trimmed by 6 bases and the J gene end by 7 bases; junction bases not matched to a gene: 8. CDR3 length: 13 residues. The CDR3 loop reads CASSSTGQLGYTF. CDR3 DNA: TGTGCCAGCTCGTCGACGGGACAGCTTGGCTACACCTTC.

This clonotype was counted a few times. The chain couples TRBV5-5 to TRBJ2-7; 11 nucleotides match TRBD2. V lost 3 bases and J lost 3; bases outside the gene matches: 5. The CDR3 contains 15 residues. The V gene's germline CDR1 is SGHKS and CDR2 YYEKEE (reference sequence). For the CDR3, the DNA is TGTGCCAGCAGCTCGGGACTAGCGGACTTCTACGAGCAGTACTTC. Translating gives CASSSGLADFYEQYF.

This clonotype showed up just a few times. The chain uses TRBV28 and TRBJ2-7, with TRBD1 matching over 9 bases. Losses at the gene ends were 6 bases for V and 4 bases for J; bases not matched to a gene: 10. Looked up from germline, CDR1 is MDHEN and CDR2 is SYDVKM. The CDR3 has 15 amino acids. Here the CDR3 reads CASSPLTGGLYEQYF. In DNA, the CDR3 is TGTGCCAGCAGCCCCCTGACAGGGGGTTTGTACGAGCAGTACTTC.

This clonotype was observed many times. The CDR3 sequence: CASSPSTRHEQYF. CDR3 in DNA: TGTGCCAGCAGCCCCTCCACGCGGCACGAGCAGTACTTC. The rearrangement links TRBV7-9 to TRBJ2-7; unclear D gene. The CDR3 consists of 13 residues. Germline V lookup: CDR1 SEHNR, CDR2 FQNEAQ (reference sequence). Between the trimmed V and J ends, which lost 5 bases and 5 bases, there was a span of 13 bases.

This clonotype was found a few times. The chain joins TRBV6-1 to TRBJ1-1, with D possibly being TRBD1 (5 bases). The V end lost 7 bases, the J end lost 0 bases, and 18 bases lay between the germline ends. This CDR3 has 16 amino acids. Germline-derived CDR1 and CDR2 are MNHNS and SASEGT. The CDR3 coding sequence is TGTGCCAGCAACTCGCCAATACAGGCTATGAACACTGAAGCTTTCTTT. It specifies CASNSPIQAMNTEAFF.

This clonotype came up many times. This sequence joins TRBV2 and TRBJ2-1; 7 bases are a match to TRBD2. The V and J ends lost 5 bases and 5 bases, in that order; junction bases with no gene match: 9. Germline V gene data show CDR1 as SNHLY and CDR2 as FYNNEI. This CDR3 has 15 residues. DNA for the CDR3: TGTGCCAGCAGTCGGCTAGCGGTGAAAAACAATGAGCAGTTCTTC. Translation: CASSRLAVKNNEQFF.

This clonotype was seen ten or more times. The chain uses TRBV6-1 and TRBJ2-7; 9 positions match TRBD1. CDR1 and CDR2 from the germline V gene are MNHNS and SASEGT. V shed 5 bases, J shed 5 bases, and the junction held 7 bases outside the gene matches. The CDR3 is 14 amino acids. CDR3 region: CASSSRDRDNEQYF. The CDR3 DNA follows: TGTGCCAGCAGTAGCCGGGACAGGGACAACGAGCAGTACTTC.

A few counts support this clonotype. The V gene is TRBV25-1, the J gene TRBJ2-1, with D perhaps matching TRBD1 or TRBD2 (6 bases each). Germline lookup yields CDR1 MGHDK and CDR2 SYGVNS. The CDR3 length is 14 residues. Trimming stripped 1 base from V and 6 bases from J, with 10 bases between. The CDR3 spells CASSEWGAPNEQFF. CDR3 DNA sequence: TGTGCCAGCAGTGAATGGGGGGCCCCCAATGAGCAGTTCTTC.

At least ten counts were recorded for this clonotype. This chain joins TRBV20-1 and TRBJ2-1; 8 bases line up with TRBD2. The CDR3 runs 15 residues. Germline CDR1 reads DFQATT; CDR2 reads SNEGSKA (reference sequence). With 0 bases clipped from V and 7 bases from J, the junction kept 8 bases outside the gene matches. The CDR3 DNA is TGCAGTGCTAGAGATTTCGGGAGGGGTAGGAATGAGCAGTTCTTC. It yields the protein CSARDFGRGRNEQFF.

There are many counts of this clonotype. The V and J genes are TRBV28 and TRBJ1-2, with D possibly being TRBD1 (5 bases). This CDR3 is built from 13 residues. V was pared by 4 bases and J by 2 bases, with 8 bases between. The V gene's germline CDR1 is MDHEN and CDR2 SYDVKM. CDR3 in DNA: TGTGCCAGCAGTTCCCAGGGCAACTATGGCTACACCTTC. This encodes CASSSQGNYGYTF.

V is TRBV6-1 and J is TRBJ2-7; 12 bases agree with TRBD2. There are 17 residues in the CDR3. After removal of 4 bases from V and 6 bases from J, the junction contained 13 bases not matched to a gene. Germline assignment: CDR1 MNHNS and CDR2 SASEGT. The CDR3: CASSGKTSGRSSVEQYF. In DNA form, the CDR3 reads TGTGCCAGCAGTGGTAAGACTAGCGGGAGATCCTCGGTCGAGCAGTACTTC.

This clonotype has only one observation. The rearrangement uses TRBV12-3 or TRBV12-4 and TRBJ2-7, with 10 bases fitting TRBD1. V dropped 8 bases and J dropped 1; count of bases not matched to a gene: 11. The CDR3 totals 16 residues. The CDR3 DNA follows: TGTGCCAGCTCCCCGGGCATGGGACAGGGGTCCTACGAGCAGTACTTC. Translated: CASSPGMGQGSYEQYF.

This clonotype was counted a single time. The V gene is TRBV27, the J gene TRBJ2-2; tentative D call: TRBD1 (5 bases). In germline, CDR1 is MNHEY, CDR2 SMNVEV (reference sequence). The CDR3 runs to 15 residues. V was cut by 2 bases and J by 0 bases, with 7 bases left in between. The CDR3 nucleotides read TGTGCCAGCAGTTTAGACAGACCGAACACCGGGGAGCTGTTTTTT. Its translation: CASSLDRPNTGELFF.

This rearrangement joins TRBV6-1 to TRBJ2-1; TRBD1 matches 9 bases. The CDR3 runs to 13 residues. Germline loops: CDR1 MNHNS, CDR2 SASEGT. V trimming: 6 bases; J trimming: 9 bases; junction bases outside the gene matches: 6. CDR3 loop: CASRGTGIGEQFF. The CDR3 DNA reads as TGTGCCAGCAGGGGGACAGGGATCGGTGAGCAGTTCTTC.

At least ten counts were recorded for this clonotype. The chain combines TRBV11-2 with TRBJ1-2; D unresolved. CDR3 size: 12 residues. Trimming removed 0 bases from V and 5 bases from J, with 4 bases in between. The germline CDR1 and CDR2 sequences are SGHAT and FQNNGV. CDR3 sequence (DNA): TGTGCCAGCAGCTTAGATAGATATGGCTACACCTTC. It is translated as CASSLDRYGYTF.

This clonotype has just a few counts. This sequence joins TRBV9 and TRBJ1-2; possibly TRBD1 for D (6 bases). V was pared by 2 bases and J by 4 bases, with 6 bases between. CDR1 SGDLS and CDR2 YYNGEE come from the germline V gene. The CDR3 has 12 residues. CDR3 sequence: CASSVDSYGYTF. As DNA, the CDR3 is TGTGCCAGCAGCGTGGACAGCTATGGCTACACCTTC. The full variable domain, in which reference TRBV9 and TRBJ1-2 provide the parts outside the CDR3, is DSGVTQTPKHLITATGQRVTLRCSPRSGDLSVYWYQQSLDQGLQFLIQYYNGEERAKGNILERFSAQQFPDLHSELNLSSLELGDSALYFCASSVDSYGYTFGSGTRLTVV.